These T cell receptor beta chains were read from a single sample in a study of shared T cell receptors in the human thymus. Here immunoSEQ multiplex PCR was the method, and the copy in TCRdb shows in-frame clones only, minus some. The sample includes approximately 760,000 clones, approximately 85% of them seen just once. In addition, the sample was reused for a study of human thymus T cells.

The material sequenced was thymocytes. The receptors derive from a girl under three years old with a congenital heart defect. The CDR3 runs from the conserved cysteine through the conserved F or W. The order of the fields is clone size, V gene, J gene, D gene, CDR3 protein, CDR3 DNA. A D gene is named only where the DNA matches it firmly. Size is omitted from some rows. Given values are once, few, many or a class for expanded clones.

>.|TRBV25-1|TRBJ1-2|.
CASSEGHGYTF
TGTGCCAGCAGTGAAGGGCATGGCTACACCTTC
>once|TRBV14|TRBJ2-1|TRBD2
CASSQEKRAAGAYNEQFF
TGTGCCAGCAGCCAAGAAAAGAGGGCGGCGGGGGCCTACAATGAGCAGTTCTTC
>once|TRBV27|TRBJ1-6|.
CASSQQGNVGSPLHF
TGTGCCAGCAGTCAGCAGGGGAACGTTGGATCACCCCTCCACTTT
>.|TRBV18|TRBJ2-1|.
CASSPNRPGNEQFF
TGTGCCAGCTCACCAAACCGTCCGGGCAATGAGCAGTTCTTC
>few|TRBV9|TRBJ2-1|.
CASSVAGRGAYNNEQFF
TGTGCCAGCAGCGTAGCTGGCCGGGGGGCTTACAACAATGAGCAGTTCTTC
>once|TRBV19|TRBJ1-6|.
CASSIVGPGNSPLHF
TGTGCCAGTAGTATAGTAGGCCCGGGTAATTCACCCCTCCACTTT
>.|TRBV11-2|TRBJ2-7|TRBD1
CASSLDRLGVGTGVSYEQYF
TGTGCCAGCAGCTTAGATCGGTTGGGGGTCGGGACAGGAGTCTCCTACGAGCAGTACTTC
>.|TRBV7-6|TRBJ2-1|TRBD2
CASSLATSGGANEQFF
TGTGCCAGCAGCTTAGCGACTAGCGGGGGGGCTAATGAGCAGTTCTTC
>.|TRBV28|TRBJ1-2|TRBD1
CASNLPGGDREFPRYGYTF
TGTGCCAGCAACCTCCCCGGGGGGGACAGGGAGTTTCCTAGATATGGCTACACCTTC
>once|TRBV7-9|TRBJ1-4|.
CASSSHNEKLFF
TGTGCCAGCAGCTCCCATAATGAAAAACTGTTTTTT
>.|TRBV2|TRBJ2-7|TRBD2
CASTFLRGNEQYF
TGTGCCAGCACCTTCTTGCGGGGGAACGAGCAGTACTTC
>.|TRBV27|TRBJ2-5|.
CASSPGAGERAPQYF
TGTGCCAGCAGTCCAGGGGCAGGGGAACGAGCGCCCCAGTACTTC
>few|TRBV5-1|TRBJ2-2|.
CASRSGATGELFF
TGCGCCAGCAGATCTGGGGCCACCGGGGAGCTGTTTTTT
>.|TRBV28|TRBJ1-3|.
CASSFQGISGNTIYF
TGTGCCAGCAGTTTCCAGGGCATCTCTGGAAACACCATATATTTT
>.|TRBV5-6|TRBJ1-3|.
CASSLSDRLCGNTIYF
TGTGCCAGCAGCTTATCGGACAGATTGTGTGGAAACACCATATATTTT
>.|TRBV11-2|TRBJ2-7|TRBD1
CASSSGSGTGVLGNYEQYF
TGTGCCAGCAGCTCGGGATCCGGGACAGGGGTTTTGGGTAACTACGAGCAGTACTTC
>few|TRBV5-4|TRBJ2-3|.
CASSRQSTDTQYF
TGTGCCAGCAGCCGACAGAGCACAGATACGCAGTATTTT
>once|TRBV4-1|TRBJ2-3|.
CASSQEVLQGFPPDTQYF
TGCGCCAGCAGCCAAGAGGTCCTACAGGGTTTTCCACCCGATACGCAGTATTTT
>few|TRBV6-5|TRBJ1-1|.
CASSHGTTVLGAFF
TGTGCCAGCAGTCATGGGACAACCGTATTGGGAGCTTTCTTT
>.|TRBV27|TRBJ2-5|TRBD1
CASRRGLPPKTQYF
TGTGCCAGTCGAAGGGGGCTCCCCCCAAAGACCCAGTACTTC
>once|TRBV6-1|TRBJ2-1|.
CATPRDSSGEQFF
TGTGCCACGCCCCGGGACTCCTCTGGTGAGCAGTTCTTC
>.|TRBV30|TRBJ1-2|.
CAWTGSTNYGYTF
TGTGCCTGGACAGGGTCCACTAACTATGGCTACACCTTC
>.|TRBV7-6|TRBJ2-7|TRBD2
CASSLDPGTSLSYEQYF
TGTGCCAGCAGCCTTGACCCCGGGACTAGCCTCTCCTACGAGCAGTACTTC
>once|TRBV6-5|TRBJ2-1|TRBD2
CATGLEYNEQFF
TGTGCCACGGGACTAGAGTACAATGAGCAGTTCTTC
>.|TRBV4-3|TRBJ1-1|.
CASSQELLQNAPEAFF
TGCGCCAGCAGCCAAGAACTTCTACAGAACGCGCCTGAAGCTTTCTTT
>.|TRBV9|TRBJ1-2|TRBD1
CASSVGGQGDYGYTF
TGTGCCAGCAGCGTAGGGGGACAGGGTGACTATGGCTACACCTTC
>.|TRBV4-1|TRBJ2-1|TRBD1
CASSQPRTGGRVNNEQFF
TGCGCCAGCAGCCAACCCAGGACAGGGGGCAGGGTAAACAATGAGCAGTTCTTC
>.|TRBV2|TRBJ1-2|.
CALGGAGGYTF
TGTGCCCTAGGGGGGGCCGGTGGCTACACCTTC
>.|TRBV6-5|TRBJ2-5|.
CASSLNRGETQYF
TGTGCCAGCAGTTTGAACCGGGGGGAGACCCAGTACTTC
>once|TRBV6-6|TRBJ2-7|.
CASSYGPRGLNEQYF
TGTGCCAGCAGTTACGGCCCGAGGGGGTTAAACGAGCAGTACTTC
>once|TRBV12-5|TRBJ2-3|.
CASGWGDTDTQYF
TGTGCTAGTGGCTGGGGGGACACAGATACGCAGTATTTT
>.|TRBV5-1|TRBJ2-3|TRBD2
CASSLVTGGREDTQYF
TGCGCCAGCAGCTTGGTAACGGGGGGGCGAGAAGATACGCAGTATTTT
>.|TRBV4-2|TRBJ2-1|TRBD2
CASSRLGGSGGSYNEQFF
TGTGCCAGCAGCCGCCTGGGGGGGTCCGGAGGCTCCTACAATGAGCAGTTCTTC
>.|TRBV4-3|TRBJ2-2|TRBD1
CASTRKRQGYANTGELFF
TGCGCCAGCACCCGGAAAAGACAGGGCTACGCGAACACCGGGGAGCTGTTTTTT
>few|TRBV27|TRBJ2-7|TRBD1
CASSFKDGQGVSYEQYF
TGTGCCAGCAGTTTTAAGGACGGACAGGGGGTCTCCTACGAGCAGTACTTC
>.|TRBV20-1|TRBJ1-2|.
CSAGQNYGYTF
TGCAGTGCTGGACAGAACTATGGCTACACCTTC
>.|TRBV30|TRBJ1-6|TRBD1
CAMDGIEDRAYNSPLHF
TGTGCCATGGATGGGATAGAGGACAGGGCCTATAATTCACCCCTCCACTTT
>.|TRBV14|TRBJ1-1|.
CASSHGGGSTEAFF
TGTGCCAGCAGCCATGGGGGGGGAAGTACTGAAGCTTTCTTT
>.|TRBV25-1|TRBJ2-5|TRBD2
CASSDVQGGETQYF
TGTGCCAGCAGTGATGTCCAGGGAGGGGAGACCCAGTACTTC
>.|TRBV18|TRBJ2-7|.
CASSLRGAYEQYF
TGTGCCAGCTCACTAAGGGGTGCCTACGAGCAGTACTTC
>.|TRBV28|TRBJ2-2|.
CASSHPLQSSGELFF
TGTGCCAGTAGCCACCCCCTCCAGTCGTCCGGGGAGCTGTTTTTT
>.|TRBV9|TRBJ2-5|.
CASSAGTRKETQYF
TGTGCCAGCAGCGCCGGGACTCGTAAAGAGACCCAGTACTTC
>.|TRBV4-1|TRBJ1-5|TRBD1
CASSPVPGQGLNQPQHF
TGCGCCAGCAGCCCCGTCCCGGGACAGGGGCTCAATCAGCCCCAGCATTTT
>.|TRBV7-2|TRBJ2-4|TRBD1
CASSPRQGHIQYF
TGTGCCAGCAGCCCCCGACAGGGACACATTCAGTACTTC
>.|TRBV13|TRBJ2-2|TRBD2
CASSSMTSGDTGELFF
TGTGCCAGCAGCTCTATGACTAGCGGAGACACCGGGGAGCTGTTTTTT
>.|TRBV6-1|TRBJ2-1|TRBD2
CASSEGGAGGLEQFF
TGTGCCAGCAGTGAAGGGGGAGCGGGGGGCCTAGAGCAGTTCTTC
>.|TRBV27|TRBJ2-1|TRBD1
CASKFSRDRVYNEQFF
TGTGCCAGCAAGTTCTCCCGGGACAGGGTTTACAATGAGCAGTTCTTC
>.|TRBV11-2|TRBJ2-3|TRBD2
CASSLSKAGVLSTDTQYF
TGTGCCAGCAGCTTATCTAAAGCGGGGGTCCTTAGCACAGATACGCAGTATTTT
>.|TRBV4-1|TRBJ2-3|.
CASSQDELMDF
TGCGCCAGCAGCCAAGATGAGCTGATGGATTTT
>.|TRBV4-1|TRBJ2-3|TRBD2
CASSPRRDSGGTTDTQYF
TGCGCCAGCAGCCCGCGGCGAGATAGCGGGGGGACCACAGATACGCAGTATTTT